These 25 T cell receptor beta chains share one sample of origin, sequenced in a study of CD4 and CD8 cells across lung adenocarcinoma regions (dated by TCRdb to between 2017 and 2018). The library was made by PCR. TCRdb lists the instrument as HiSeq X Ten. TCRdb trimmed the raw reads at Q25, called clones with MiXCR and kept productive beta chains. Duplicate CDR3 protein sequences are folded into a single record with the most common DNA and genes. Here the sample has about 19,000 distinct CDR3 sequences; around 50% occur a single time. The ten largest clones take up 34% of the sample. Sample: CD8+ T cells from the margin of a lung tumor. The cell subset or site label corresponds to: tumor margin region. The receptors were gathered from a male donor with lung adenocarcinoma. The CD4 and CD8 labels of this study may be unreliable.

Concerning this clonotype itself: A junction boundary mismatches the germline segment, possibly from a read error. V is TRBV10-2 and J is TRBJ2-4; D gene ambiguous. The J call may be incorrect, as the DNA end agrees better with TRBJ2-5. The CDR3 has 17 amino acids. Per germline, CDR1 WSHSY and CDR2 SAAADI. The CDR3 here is CASSEAIGGIAQKTQYF. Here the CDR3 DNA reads TGCGCCAGCAGTGAGGCTATCGGCGGTATTGCCCAAAAGACCCAGTACTTC.

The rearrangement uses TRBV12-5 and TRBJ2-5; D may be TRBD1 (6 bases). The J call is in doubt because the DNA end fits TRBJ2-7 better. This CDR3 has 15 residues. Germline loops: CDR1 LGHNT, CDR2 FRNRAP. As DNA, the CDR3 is TGTGCTAGTGGTTCCACCTCGGGACAATTACACGAGCAGTACTTC. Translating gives CASGSTSGQLHEQYF.

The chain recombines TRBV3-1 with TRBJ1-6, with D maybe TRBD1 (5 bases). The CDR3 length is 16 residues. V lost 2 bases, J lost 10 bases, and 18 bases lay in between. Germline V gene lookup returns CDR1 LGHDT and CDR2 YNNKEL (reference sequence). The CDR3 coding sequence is TGTGCCAGCAGCCAACCTGGGACTTTCTTCGGCTCACCCCTCCACTTT. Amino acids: CASSQPGTFFGSPLHF.

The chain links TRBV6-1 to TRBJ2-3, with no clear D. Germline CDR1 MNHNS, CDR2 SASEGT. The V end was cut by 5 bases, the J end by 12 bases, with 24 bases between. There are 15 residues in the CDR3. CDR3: CASSPWPSLTETQYF. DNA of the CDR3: TGTGCCAGCAGTCCATGGCCCTCGCTCACAGAGACCCAGTATTTT.

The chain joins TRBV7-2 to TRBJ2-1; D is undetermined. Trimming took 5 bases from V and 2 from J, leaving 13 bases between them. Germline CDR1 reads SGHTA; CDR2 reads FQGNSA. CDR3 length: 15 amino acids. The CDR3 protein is CASSPMASTYNEQFF. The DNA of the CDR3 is TGTGCCAGCAGCCCCATGGCCTCTACCTACAATGAGCAGTTCTTC.

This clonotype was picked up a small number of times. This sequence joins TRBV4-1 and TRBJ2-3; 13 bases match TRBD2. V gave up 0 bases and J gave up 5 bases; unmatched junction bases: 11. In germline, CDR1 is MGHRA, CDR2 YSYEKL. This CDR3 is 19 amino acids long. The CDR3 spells CASSQEELAGGPVGDTQYF. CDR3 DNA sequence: TGCGCCAGCAGCCAAGAGGAACTAGCGGGAGGGCCCGTGGGAGATACGCAGTATTTT.

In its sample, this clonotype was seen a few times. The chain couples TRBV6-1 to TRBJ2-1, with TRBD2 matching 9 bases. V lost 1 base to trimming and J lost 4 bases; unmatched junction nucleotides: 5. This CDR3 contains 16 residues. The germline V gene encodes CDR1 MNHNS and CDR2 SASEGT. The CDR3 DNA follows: TGTGCCAGCAGTGAAGGCCCTAGCGGGATATACAATGAGCAGTTCTTC. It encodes CASSEGPSGIYNEQFF.

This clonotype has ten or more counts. In DNA, the CDR3 is TGTGCCAGCAGTTTCCTAGCGGGAGGGCCACAGTATATTACAGATACGCAGTATTTT. It specifies CASSFLAGGPQYITDTQYF. This chain links TRBV6-5 with TRBJ2-3, with TRBD2 matching 12 bases. Per the germline V gene, CDR1 is MNHEY and CDR2 is SVGAGI. Trimming cost V 4 bases and J 3 bases; bases outside gene matches: 14. CDR3 length: 19 residues.

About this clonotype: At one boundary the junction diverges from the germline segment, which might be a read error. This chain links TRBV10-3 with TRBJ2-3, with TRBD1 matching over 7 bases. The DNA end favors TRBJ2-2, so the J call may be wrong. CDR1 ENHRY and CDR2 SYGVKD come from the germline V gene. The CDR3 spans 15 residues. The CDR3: CARGGQAVSTEELFF. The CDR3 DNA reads TGTGCCCGGGGCGGACAGGCGGTGAGCACCGAGGAGCTGTTTTTT.

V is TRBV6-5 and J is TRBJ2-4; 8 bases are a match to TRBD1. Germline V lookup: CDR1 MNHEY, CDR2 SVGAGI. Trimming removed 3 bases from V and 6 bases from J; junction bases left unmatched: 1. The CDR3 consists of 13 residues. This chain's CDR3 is CASSYTGGNIQYF. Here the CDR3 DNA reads TGTGCCAGCAGTTATACAGGGGGAAACATTCAGTACTTC.

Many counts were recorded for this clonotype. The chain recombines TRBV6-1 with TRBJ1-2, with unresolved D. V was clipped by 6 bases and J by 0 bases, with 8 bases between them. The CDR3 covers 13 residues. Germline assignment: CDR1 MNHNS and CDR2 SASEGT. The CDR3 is CASSVGTNYGYTF. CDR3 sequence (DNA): TGTGCCAGCAGCGTCGGGACTAACTATGGCTACACCTTC.

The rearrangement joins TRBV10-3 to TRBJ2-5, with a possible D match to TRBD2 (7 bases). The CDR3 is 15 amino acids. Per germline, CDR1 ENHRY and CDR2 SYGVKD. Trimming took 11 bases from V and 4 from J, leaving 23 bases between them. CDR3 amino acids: CAGGSGGRDRETQYF. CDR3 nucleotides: TGTGCCGGGGGGTCCGGGGGGCGTGACCGAGAGACCCAGTACTTC.

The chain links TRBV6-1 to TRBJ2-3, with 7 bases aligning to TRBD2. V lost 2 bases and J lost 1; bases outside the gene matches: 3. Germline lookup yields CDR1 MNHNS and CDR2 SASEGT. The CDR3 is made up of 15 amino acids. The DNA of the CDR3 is TGTGCCAGCAGTGAAATCCGGGGGGGCACAGATACGCAGTATTTT. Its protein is CASSEIRGGTDTQYF.

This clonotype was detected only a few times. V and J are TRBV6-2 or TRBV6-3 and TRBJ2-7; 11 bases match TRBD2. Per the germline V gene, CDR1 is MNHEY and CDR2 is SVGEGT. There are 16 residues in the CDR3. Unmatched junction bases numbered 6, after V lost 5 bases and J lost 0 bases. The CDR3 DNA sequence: TGTGCCAGCAGTCACGGACTAGCGGGCGTCTCCTACGAGCAGTACTTC. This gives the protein CASSHGLAGVSYEQYF.

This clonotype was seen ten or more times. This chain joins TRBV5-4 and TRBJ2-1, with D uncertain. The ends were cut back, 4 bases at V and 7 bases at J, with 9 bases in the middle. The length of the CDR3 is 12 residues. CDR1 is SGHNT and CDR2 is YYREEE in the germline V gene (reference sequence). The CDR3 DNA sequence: TGTGCCAGCAGCCTCCTAGGAAATGAGCAGTTCTTC. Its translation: CASSLLGNEQFF.

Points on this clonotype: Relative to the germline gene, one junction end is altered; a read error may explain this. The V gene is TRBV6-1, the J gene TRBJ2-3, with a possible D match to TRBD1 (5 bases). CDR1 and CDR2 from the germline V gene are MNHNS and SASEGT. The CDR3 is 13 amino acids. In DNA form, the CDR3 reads TGTGCCAGGGGGCAGGGTGCCACAGACACGCAGTATTTC. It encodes CARGQGATDTQYF.

The CDR3 DNA is TGTGCCAGCAGTTTTGGTTCCGAAGAGACCCAGTACTTC. Its translation is CASSFGSEETQYF. The chain employs TRBV27 and TRBJ2-5; no definite D call. This CDR3 spans 13 amino acids. Germline-derived CDR1 and CDR2 are MNHEY and SMNVEV (reference sequence). The V gene lost 3 bases and the J gene lost 3 bases, with 8 bases spanning the gap.

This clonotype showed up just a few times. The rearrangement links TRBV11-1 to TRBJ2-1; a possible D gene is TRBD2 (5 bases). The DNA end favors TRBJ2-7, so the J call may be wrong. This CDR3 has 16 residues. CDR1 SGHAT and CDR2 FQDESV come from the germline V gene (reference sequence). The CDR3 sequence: CASSLTAFSSAYEQYF. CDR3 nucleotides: TGTGCCAGCAGCTTAACAGCATTTAGTAGCGCCTACGAGCAGTACTTC.

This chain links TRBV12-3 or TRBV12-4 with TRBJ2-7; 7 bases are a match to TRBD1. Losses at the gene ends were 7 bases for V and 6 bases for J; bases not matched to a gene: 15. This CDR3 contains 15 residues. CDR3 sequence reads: CASTARGLGMGEQYF. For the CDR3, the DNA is TGTGCCAGCACGGCGAGGGGGCTCGGCATGGGCGAGCAGTACTTC.

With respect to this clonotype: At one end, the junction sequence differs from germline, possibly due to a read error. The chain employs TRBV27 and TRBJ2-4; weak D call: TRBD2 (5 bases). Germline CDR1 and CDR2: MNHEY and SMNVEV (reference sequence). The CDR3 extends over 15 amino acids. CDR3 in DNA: TGTGCCAGCACCTCGGGGAGAAGTGGCAAAGACATGCAGTATTTC. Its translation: CASTSGRSGKDMQYF.

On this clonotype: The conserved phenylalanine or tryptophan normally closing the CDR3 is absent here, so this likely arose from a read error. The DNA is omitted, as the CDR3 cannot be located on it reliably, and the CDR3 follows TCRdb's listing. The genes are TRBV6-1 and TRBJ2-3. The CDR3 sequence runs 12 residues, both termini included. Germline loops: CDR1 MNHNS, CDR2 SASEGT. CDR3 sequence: CASSFWQETQFL.

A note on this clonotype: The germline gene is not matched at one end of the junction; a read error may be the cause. CDR3 sequence (DNA): TGTGCCAGCAGTGTACCAGGGGGGGGGGCCAAAAACACGCAGTACTTT. Translated: CASSVPGGGAKNTQYF. The J gene is TRBJ1-6, the V gene TRBV6-1, with 7 bases that match TRBD1. The CDR3 consists of 16 residues. Germline CDR1 and CDR2: MNHNS and SASEGT.

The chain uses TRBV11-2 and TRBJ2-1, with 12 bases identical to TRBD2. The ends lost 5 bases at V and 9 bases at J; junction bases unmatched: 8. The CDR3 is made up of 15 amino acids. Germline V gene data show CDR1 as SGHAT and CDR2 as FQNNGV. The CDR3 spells CASSATSGRGGEQFF. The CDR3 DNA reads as TGTGCCAGCAGCGCGACTAGCGGGAGAGGAGGTGAGCAGTTCTTC.

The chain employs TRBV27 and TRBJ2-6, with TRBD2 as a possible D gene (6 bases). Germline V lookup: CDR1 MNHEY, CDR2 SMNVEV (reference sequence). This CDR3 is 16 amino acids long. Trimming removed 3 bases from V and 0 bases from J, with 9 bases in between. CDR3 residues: CASSFTLASGANVLTF. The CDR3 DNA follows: TGTGCCAGCAGTTTTACACTAGCCTCTGGGGCCAACGTCCTGACTTTC. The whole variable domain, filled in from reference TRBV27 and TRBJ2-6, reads EAQVTQNPRYLITVTGKKLTVTCSQNMNHEYMSWYRQDPGLGLRQIYYSMNVEVTDKGDVPEGYKVSRKEKRNFPLILESPSPNQTSLYFCASSFTLASGANVLTFGAGSRLTVL.

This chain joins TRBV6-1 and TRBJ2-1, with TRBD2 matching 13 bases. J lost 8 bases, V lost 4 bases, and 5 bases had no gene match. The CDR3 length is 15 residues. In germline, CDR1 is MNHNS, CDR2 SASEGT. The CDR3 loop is CASSAGLAGVYEQFF. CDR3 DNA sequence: TGTGCCAGCAGTGCCGGACTAGCGGGAGTTTATGAGCAGTTCTTC.